This entry lists 25 T cell receptor beta chains sequenced from one sample in a study of CD8+CD57+ T cells in acquired aplastic anemia. CDR3 and TCR beta VDJ profiling relied on a genomic DNA template. TCRdb redid the calling of the reads with MiXCR, one entry per CDR3 protein. The data contain 60,000 to 75,000 distinct CDR3 sequences, about 54% of them singletons. The material sequenced was sorted CD4+, CD8+, or CD8+CD57+ T cells (not recorded which) from PBMCs. The receptor source for this set is a human donor in good health, serving as a control.

V gene TRBV11-3 combines with J gene TRBJ1-2; D is perhaps TRBD1 (6 bases). CDR1 is SGHNT, CDR2 YENEEA, per germline. Between the trimmed V and J ends, which lost 8 bases and 3 bases, there was a span of 25 bases. The CDR3 extends over 17 amino acids. The CDR3 bases are TGTGCCAGCGGCCGCACCTCCGGGGGCGGAGGTCACTATGGCTACACCTTC. Translation: CASGRTSGGGGHYGYTF.

This clonotype counts as medium-sized. The chain couples TRBV24-1 to TRBJ2-1; 7 bases align to TRBD1. CDR3 length: 17 residues. Germline assignment: CDR1 KGHDR and CDR2 SFDVKD. With 5 bases clipped from V and 1 base from J, the junction kept 10 bases outside the gene matches. The CDR3 sequence: CATSAATGSASYNEQFF. CDR3 DNA sequence: TGTGCCACCAGTGCCGCGACAGGGTCAGCGTCCTACAATGAGCAGTTCTTC.

This clonotype was observed at least ten times. This rearrangement joins TRBV7-3 to TRBJ1-1; TRBD1 is a possible D gene (5 bases). Trimming pared 0 bases from V and 3 bases from J, leaving 11 bases between. CDR3 length: 15 residues. CDR1 SGHTA and CDR2 FQGTGA come from the germline V gene. The CDR3 DNA reads TGTGCCAGCAGCTTAACGGGGGACCGATACACTGAAGCTTTCTTT. Its translation is CASSLTGDRYTEAFF.

This sequence joins TRBV25-1 and TRBJ2-7, with TRBD2 matching 14 bases. The CDR3 is 15 amino acids. V lost 8 bases, J lost 2 bases, and 5 bases stayed unmatched. The germline gives CDR1 MGHDK, CDR2 SYGVNS. The CDR3, as DNA: TGTGCCAGCTTGACTAGCGGGGGGGATACCTACGAGCAGTACTTC. It codes for CASLTSGGDTYEQYF.

This clonotype was found many times. The chain couples TRBV4-1 to TRBJ1-2; D is perhaps TRBD1 (6 bases). The V end lost 1 base, the J end lost 2 bases, and 20 bases lay between the germline ends. CDR3 length: 18 residues. Germline V CDR1 and CDR2: MGHRA, YSYEKL. The CDR3 DNA is TGCGCCAGCAGCCAAGTTAACGACAGGTTTAGGGGCAACTATGGCTACACCTTC. It is translated as CASSQVNDRFRGNYGYTF.

This chain connects TRBV15 to TRBJ1-2; D is possibly TRBD1 (5 bases). CDR1 and CDR2 from the germline V gene are LNHNV and YYDKDF (reference sequence). This CDR3 comprises 17 residues. V was pared by 0 bases and J by 1 base, with 15 bases between. The CDR3 sequence is CATSRDRSGGVNYGYTF. CDR3 DNA sequence: TGTGCCACCAGCAGAGATCGAAGTGGAGGGGTTAACTATGGCTACACCTTC.

Judged by abundance, this clonotype is medium-sized (0.01 to 0.1%). This chain uses TRBV7-8 with TRBJ2-7; 8 bases map to TRBD1. V was pared by 4 bases and J by 0 bases, with 5 bases of the junction left unmatched. Germline CDR1 and CDR2: SGHVS and FQNEAQ. CDR3 size: 15 residues. This CDR3 reads CASSYWTGISYEQYF. CDR3 nucleotide sequence: TGTGCCAGCAGCTACTGGACAGGGATCTCCTACGAGCAGTACTTC.

The chain links TRBV11-2 to TRBJ2-7, with a tentative D call TRBD2 (6 bases). CDR1 and CDR2 from the germline V gene are SGHAT and FQNNGV. The CDR3 runs to 15 residues. V shed 0 bases and J shed 3 bases, with 12 bases lying between them. CDR3 amino acids: CASSLERVAVYEQYF. As DNA, the CDR3 is TGTGCCAGCAGCTTAGAACGGGTAGCGGTCTACGAGCAGTACTTC. Drawing the rest from reference TRBV11-2 and TRBJ2-7, the complete variable domain is EAGVAQSPRYKIIEKRQSVAFWCNPISGHATLYWYQQILGQGPKLLIQFQNNGVVDDSQLPKDRFSAERLKGVDSTLKIQPAKLEDSAVYLCASSLERVAVYEQYFGPGTRLTVT.

This clonotype has just a few counts. The gene calls are TRBV29-1 and TRBJ2-3; 7 positions agree with TRBD2. Germline lookup yields CDR1 SQVTM and CDR2 ANQGSEA. The CDR3 contains 14 residues. J was trimmed by 6 bases and V by 8 bases; bases with no gene match: 14. DNA for the CDR3: TGCAGCTTGGGGCCTAGCGGACCTAGGGATACGCAGTATTTT. Translating it yields CSLGPSGPRDTQYF.

V usage is TRBV7-8 and J usage is TRBJ1-2; TRBD1 matches at 8 bases. From germline, CDR1 is SGHVS and CDR2 FQNEAQ. The V segment lost 5 bases and the J segment 8 bases; nucleotides outside the gene matches: 7. The CDR3 covers 13 residues. The CDR3 DNA reads TGTGCCAGCAGCGCAGACAGGGGAGACGGCTACACCTTC. Translated: CASSADRGDGYTF.

This clonotype was recorded only once. The V call is TRBV25-1, the J call TRBJ2-3; 13 nucleotides line up with TRBD2. The germline gives CDR1 MGHDK, CDR2 SYGVNS. The CDR3 has 17 residues. After removal of 4 bases from V and 4 bases from J, the junction contained 8 bases not matched to a gene. CDR3 sequence: CASSVIWTSGSSDTQYF. The CDR3 coding sequence is TGTGCCAGCAGTGTAATCTGGACTAGCGGGAGTTCAGATACGCAGTATTTT.

This chain joins TRBV20-1 and TRBJ1-1; D is possibly TRBD1 (5 bases). The CDR3 is 14 residues long. Trimming cost V 3 bases and J 1 base, with 12 bases left between them. CDR1 is DFQATT and CDR2 is SNEGSKA in the germline V gene (reference sequence). The CDR3 here is CSASGGLPNTEAFF. The CDR3 coding sequence is TGCAGTGCTAGCGGGGGACTACCGAACACTGAAGCTTTCTTT.

The rearrangement links TRBV11-2 to TRBJ2-3; D is perhaps TRBD2 (6 bases). This CDR3 spans 15 amino acids. V lost 4 bases and J 2 bases, leaving 13 bases between the germline ends. Germline V CDR1 and CDR2: SGHAT, FQNNGV. For the CDR3, the DNA is TGTGCCAGCAGCTCAGGTAGCGGATTCACAGATACGCAGTATTTT. The encoded protein is CASSSGSGFTDTQYF.

This clonotype was recorded many times. The chain employs TRBV5-5 and TRBJ2-3, with 9 bases that match TRBD1. The CDR3 spans 15 residues. Germline CDR1 reads SGHKS; CDR2 reads YYEKEE (reference sequence). The trim removed 0 bases at V and 5 bases at J, leaving 4 bases unmatched. Here the CDR3 DNA reads TGTGCCAGCAGCTTGGCCACAGGGGGCAGAGATACGCAGTATTTT. It specifies CASSLATGGRDTQYF.

The chain couples TRBV19 to TRBJ2-7, with D uncertain. The DNA end is more similar to TRBJ2-5, so the J call may be wrong. This CDR3 contains 11 residues. Germline CDR1 reads LNHDA; CDR2 reads SQIVND (reference sequence). As DNA, the CDR3 is TGTGCCAGTACTTCTGGAGAGACCCAGTACTTC. Translating it yields CASTSGETQYF.

V gene TRBV19 combines with J gene TRBJ2-7; tentatively, D is TRBD1 (6 bases). Per germline, CDR1 LNHDA and CDR2 SQIVND (reference sequence). Trimming left V 6 bases short and J 1 base short, with 10 bases between. The CDR3 consists of 13 residues. CDR3 in DNA: TGTGCCAGTAGACTTACAGGGTCCTACGAGCAGTACTTC. It specifies CASRLTGSYEQYF.

This clonotype is labeled medium-sized. The rearrangement uses TRBV7-9 and TRBJ2-7; the D call may be TRBD1 or TRBD2 (5 bases each). Deletions cut 5 bases from V and 7 bases from J, with 15 bases between. CDR1 and CDR2 (germline): SEHNR, FQNEAQ (reference sequence). The CDR3 covers 13 residues. CDR3 DNA: TGTGCCAGCAGCCTGGGACCCGTACGGGAGCAGTACTTC. Protein: CASSLGPVREQYF.

As concerns this clonotype: One junction end does not reproduce the germline sequence, and a read error may be involved. The chain couples TRBV2 to TRBJ2-3, with 9 positions matching TRBD1. The germline V gene encodes CDR1 SNHLY and CDR2 FYNNEI. This CDR3 is built from 15 residues. CDR3 in DNA: TGTGCCACCAGTGACTTACAGGGGGCAACAGATACGCAGTATTTT. It yields the protein CATSDLQGATDTQYF.

The sample holds many counts of this clonotype. The chain uses TRBV19 and TRBJ2-4, with 9 bases that match TRBD1. V gave up 6 bases and J gave up 1 base; unmatched junction bases: 7. Germline loops: CDR1 LNHDA, CDR2 SQIVND (reference sequence). This CDR3 comprises 16 residues. The CDR3 is CASSAGQGGAKNIQYF. The CDR3, as DNA: TGTGCCAGTAGCGCGGGACAGGGTGGGGCCAAAAACATTCAGTACTTC.

V is TRBV2 and J is TRBJ1-6; tentative D call: TRBD1 (5 bases). CDR3 length: 15 residues. Germline V lookup: CDR1 SNHLY, CDR2 FYNNEI. Between the trimmed V and J ends, which lost 6 bases and 10 bases, there was a span of 19 bases. The CDR3 region has the DNA TGTGCCAGCAGCTTAGCGGGAGGGGCTCTCTCACCCCTCCACTTT. Translated: CASSLAGGALSPLHF.

This clonotype was recorded at least ten times. In DNA, the CDR3 is TGCGCCAGCAGGCGCCCACAGGATCTGAACACTGAAGCTTTCTTT. It specifies CASRRPQDLNTEAFF. This sequence joins TRBV4-1 and TRBJ1-1; D possibly corresponds to TRBD1 (5 bases). V dropped 6 bases and J dropped 0 bases, with 14 bases sitting between them. CDR1 MGHRA and CDR2 YSYEKL come from the germline V gene. The CDR3 length is 15 residues.

The CDR3 bases are TGTGCCAGCAGTCACCGAGGGGTGGGAGAGACCCAGTACTTC. It translates to CASSHRGVGETQYF. This chain joins TRBV2 and TRBJ2-5; D may match TRBD1 or TRBD2 (5 bases each). Germline V CDR1 and CDR2: SNHLY, FYNNEI. Trimming removed 5 bases at V and 4 bases at J, with 14 bases between. The CDR3 is made up of 14 amino acids.

This clonotype occurred many times. This rearrangement joins TRBV30 to TRBJ2-1; D is unresolved. The CDR3 is 12 amino acids. Germline V gene sequence: CDR1 GTSNPN, CDR2 SVGIG (reference sequence). Deletions cut 0 bases from V and 6 bases from J, with 6 bases between. CDR3 nucleotide sequence: TGTGCCTGGAGTGTAACCAGCAATGAGCAGTTCTTC. Amino acid sequence: CAWSVTSNEQFF. Based on the CDR3 plus reference TRBV30 and TRBJ2-1, the full variable domain is SQTIHQWPATLVQPVGSPLSLECTVEGTSNPNLYWYRQAAGRGLQLLFYSVGIGQISSEVPQNLSASRPQDRQFILSSKKLLLSDSGFYLCAWSVTSNEQFFGPGTRLTVL.

The chain employs TRBV28 and TRBJ1-1, with a possible D match to TRBD1 (6 bases). With 1 base removed from V and 7 bases from J, the gap between germline ends came to 13 bases. Germline V gene sequence: CDR1 MDHEN, CDR2 SYDVKM. The CDR3 totals 14 residues. CDR3 coding DNA: TGTGCCAGCAGTTTATTGGGCAACAGGGTTGAAGCTTTCTTT. It encodes CASSLLGNRVEAFF.

The CDR3 DNA reads TGTGCCTGCTCGGTAGGGGCCGACTATGGCTACACCTTC. It specifies CACSVGADYGYTF. This rearrangement joins TRBV19 to TRBJ1-2; the D gene is possibly TRBD1 (5 bases). The CDR3 has 13 residues. Germline V gene sequence: CDR1 LNHDA, CDR2 SQIVND (reference sequence). The V end lost 11 bases, the J end lost 3 bases, and 16 bases lay between the germline ends.